This T cell receptor (beta chain) emerged from a study of blood T cell repertoires in COVID-19. Seattle-derived patients entered the study during active infection and were followed longitudinally. Authors' analysis steps: Estimated nucleated cell counts came from reference gene primer amplification. The assay was immunoSEQ multiplex PCR, and TCRdb's table has in-frame clones only and misses some. The V and J calls and clone size come from that table; D and trimming were worked out from the DNA. The table shows 75,000 to 95,000 clones, with around 88% occurring only once. CDR1 is MNHEY and CDR2 is SVGAGI in the germline V gene. Trimming cost V 6 bases and J 7 bases, with 10 bases left between them. The CDR3 extends over 13 amino acids.

The clonotype originates from a woman aged 55 to 70 with COVID-19, enrolled during active disease. The chain couples TRBV6-5 to TRBJ1-6, with a tentative D call TRBD1 (5 bases). The specimen sequenced was peripheral blood. The CDR3 nucleotides read TGTGCCAGCAGGGCAGGGTGGAATTCACCCCTCCACTTT. Protein: CASRAGWNSPLHF.